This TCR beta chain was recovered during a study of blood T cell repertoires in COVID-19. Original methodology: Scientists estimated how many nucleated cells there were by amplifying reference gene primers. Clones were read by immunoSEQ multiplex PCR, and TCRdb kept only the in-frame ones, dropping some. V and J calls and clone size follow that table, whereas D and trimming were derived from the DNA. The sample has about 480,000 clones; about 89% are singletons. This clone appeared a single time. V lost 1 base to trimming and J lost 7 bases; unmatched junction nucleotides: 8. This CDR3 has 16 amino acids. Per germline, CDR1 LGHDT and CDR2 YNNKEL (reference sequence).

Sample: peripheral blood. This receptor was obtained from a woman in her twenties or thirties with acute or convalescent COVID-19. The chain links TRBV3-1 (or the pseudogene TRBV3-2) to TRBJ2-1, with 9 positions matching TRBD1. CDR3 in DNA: TGTGCCAGCAGCCAAGCGGGACAGGGAGGGCAGAATGAGCAGTTCTTC. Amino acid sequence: CASSQAGQGGQNEQFF.